Listed below are T cell receptor beta chains from one sample, sequenced in a study of molecular identifiers for immune sequencing clone quantification. Each CDR3 protein is one row after TCRdb ran MiXCR on the PCR reads. The sample lists hundreds of thousands of distinct CDR3 sequences, about a fifth occurring once. Sequenced sample: naive CD8+ T cells from blood, with Jurkat cell RNA spiked in. Receptors originate from a human donor in good health. Some libraries in this study had Jurkat cell RNA spiked in. Each CDR3 is given with its conserved first and last residue. D genes are given only for firm matches. Only part of the rows carry a size: once, few, many, or a class if the clone is expanded.

TRBD2 many TRBJ2-3 TRBV9 TGTGCCAGCAGTGGGACTAGAACAGATACGCAGTATTTT CASSGTRTDTQYF
NA many TRBJ2-1 TRBV5-4 TGTGCCAGCAGCTTGCCCCGGGACTCCCCCTACAATGAGCAGTTCTTC CASSLPRDSPYNEQFF
TRBD1 many TRBJ2-3 TRBV5-6 TGTGCCAGCAGCGGCTCGGGACAGCTATACACAGATACGCAGTATTTT CASSGSGQLYTDTQYF
TRBD1 many TRBJ2-3 TRBV20-1 TGCAGTGCAGAGACAGGGGGCGAATTCACAGATACGCAGTATTTT CSAETGGEFTDTQYF
TRBD2 many TRBJ2-3 TRBV7-9 TGTGCCAGCAGCTTAGGGGCTAGCGGGAATCCAGATACGCAGTATTTT CASSLGASGNPDTQYF
NA many TRBJ2-1 TRBV29-1 TGCAGCGTTGAAGATGTTGAGAGCTCCTACAATGAGCAGTTCTTC CSVEDVESSYNEQFF
TRBD2 few TRBJ2-3 TRBV9 TGTGCCAGCAGCGTAGTTAGCGGGTTAGATACGCAGTATTTT CASSVVSGLDTQYF
NA NA TRBJ1-1 TRBV27 TGTGCCAGCAGCCCTGCCTGGGGGCGGTCCACTGAAGCTTTCTTT CASSPAWGRSTEAFF
TRBD2 NA TRBJ2-5 TRBV23-1 TGCGTCAGCACCGGGGGGGCGAATTCCCAAGAGACCCAGTACTTC CVSTGGANSQETQYF
NA many TRBJ1-1 TRBV7-8 TGTGCCAGCAGCCTAGAGGCGGCCTACACTGGAGCTTTCTTT CASSLEAAYTGAFF
NA many TRBJ2-2 TRBV25-1 TGTGCCAGCAGTGTGAGTCTAGCTGAGACCGGGGAGCTGTTTTTT CASSVSLAETGELFF
NA NA TRBJ2-1 TRBV19 TGTGCCAGTAGTATTGGCGGGTCGACCTACAATGAGCAGTTCTTC CASSIGGSTYNEQFF
TRBD1 many TRBJ2-3 TRBV7-9 TGTGCCAGCAGCTTATCACAGGGGATAAGAGATACGCAGTATTTT CASSLSQGIRDTQYF
NA many TRBJ2-1 TRBV4-2 TGTGCCAGCAGCCCGCTTCGGAGCTCCTACAATGAGCAGTTCTTC CASSPLRSSYNEQFF
NA many TRBJ2-3 TRBV15 TGTGCCACCAGCACAGCAAGCATGAGCCCTAGCACAGATACGCAGTATTTT CATSTASMSPSTDTQYF
NA many TRBJ1-1 TRBV5-1 TGCGCCAGCAGTGGCAGTCCAATGAACACTGAAGCTTTCTTT CASSGSPMNTEAFF
TRBD2 NA TRBJ2-7 TRBV20-1 TGCAGTGCTAGAGATGGTGGTAGCGGGACCTACGAGCAGTACTTC CSARDGGSGTYEQYF
NA many TRBJ2-7 TRBV5-6 TGTGCCAGCAGCTTCGGGACTCCTTCCTACGAGCAGTACTTC CASSFGTPSYEQYF
NA many TRBJ2-3 TRBV5-1 TGCGCCAGCAGCTTGTTGGGTGGCGGCACAGATACGCAGTATTTT CASSLLGGGTDTQYF
NA few TRBJ2-1 TRBV29-1 TGCAGCGCCTTCATCGAGGGGACCTACAATGAGCAGTTCTTC CSAFIEGTYNEQFF
NA NA TRBJ2-3 TRBV18 TGTGCCAGCTCACCACTCCTAGGACCCACGAGTATCGATACGCAGTATTTT CASSPLLGPTSIDTQYF
NA NA TRBJ1-1 TRBV7-9 TGTGCCGGCAGCTTAGGTAACACTGAAGCTTTCTTT CAGSLGNTEAFF
TRBD1 many TRBJ1-2 TRBV27 TGTGCCAGCAGTCTGACAGGGGGCTTTCCTAACTATGGCTACACCTTC CASSLTGGFPNYGYTF
TRBD2 NA TRBJ2-7 TRBV7-8 TGTGCCAGCAGCTTAGACGTTGCCGGGGGGTACGAGCAGTACTTC CASSLDVAGGYEQYF
NA many TRBJ2-5 TRBV4-3 TGCGCCAGCAGCCAAGCCCGAGGGGGGACCCAGTACTTC CASSQARGGTQYF
NA many TRBJ1-1 TRBV27 TGTGCCAGCTCGGTCGGCCCTGAAGCTTTCTTT CASSVGPEAFF
TRBD1 many TRBJ2-7 TRBV7-9 TGTGCCAGCAGCTCCACCGGGACAGGGTATCGGGAGCAGTACTTC CASSSTGTGYREQYF
NA NA TRBJ1-5 TRBV27 TGTGCCAGCAGTACTCCTCCGAGACAGCCCTATAGCAATCAGCCCCAGCATTTT CASSTPPRQPYSNQPQHF
TRBD1 NA TRBJ1-1 TRBV6-1 TGTGCCAGCAGTTACTCCCCGACAGGGCATACTGAAGCTTTCTTT CASSYSPTGHTEAFF
NA NA TRBJ2-6 TRBV7-9 TGTGCCAGCAGCCTTACGGGGGGCTCTGGGGCCAGCGTCCTGACTTTC CASSLTGGSGASVLTF
NA many TRBJ1-4 TRBV30 TGTGCCTGGAGTGGACAGATAAATGAAAAACTGTTTTTT CAWSGQINEKLFF
NA many TRBJ2-1 TRBV7-2 TGTGCCAGCAGCTATGGACCCCTAGGCTATGAGCAGTTCTTC CASSYGPLGYEQFF
TRBD1 many TRBJ1-1 TRBV19 TGTGCCAGTAGGGGTGTTGGGTCAGGGGGCGCCTTAGCGAACACTGAAGCTTTCTTT CASRGVGSGGALANTEAFF
NA NA TRBJ1-1 TRBV7-9 TGTGCCAGCAGCTTAGGAGGGATGGGCACTGAAGCTTTCTTT CASSLGGMGTEAFF
NA NA TRBJ2-7 TRBV27 TGTGCCAGCACCTACGGAGTTGGTTACGAGCAGTACTTC CASTYGVGYEQYF
NA many TRBJ2-3 TRBV7-2 TGTGCCAGCAGCAGCCAAGGGGCAGATACGCAGTATTTT CASSSQGADTQYF
TRBD2 many TRBJ2-2 TRBV7-3 TGTGCCAGCAGCATCTCCGGGACTAGCGCGAACACCGGGGAGCTGTTTTTT CASSISGTSANTGELFF
TRBD2 many TRBJ2-7 TRBV7-2 TGTGCCAGCAGCTTAGCGGGCGGGGGGGCCGAAGAGCAGTACTTC CASSLAGGGAEEQYF
NA many TRBJ2-1 TRBV20-1 TGCAGTGCTAAGGACCCTCTAGCCGGGGTTATTGATGAGCAGTTCTTC CSAKDPLAGVIDEQFF
TRBD1 many TRBJ1-1 TRBV30 TGTGCCTGGATCAACAGGGGGACGGCTGAAGCTTTCTTT CAWINRGTAEAFF
NA many TRBJ2-1 TRBV6-5 TGTGCCAGCAGTTACTCGAGGGCCCGACCCCTTGACAATGAGCAGTTCTTC CASSYSRARPLDNEQFF
NA few TRBJ2-2 TRBV11-2 TGTGCCAGCAGCTTGGTCCCAGACGCGAACACCGGGGAGCTGTTTTTT CASSLVPDANTGELFF
NA many TRBJ1-1 TRBV2 TGTGCCAGCAGCGATCCTACCGGGACCAAAGGCGGTATAGACACTGAAGCTTTCTTT CASSDPTGTKGGIDTEAFF